This TCR beta chain was recorded in a study of PD-L1 blockade in urothelial cancer. The V end lost 3 bases, the J end lost 2 bases, and 8 bases lay between the germline ends. Germline loops: CDR1 SGDLS, CDR2 YYNGEE. The length of the CDR3 is 14 residues. This sample's time point: peripheral blood 6 weeks after treatment start. Some clones are missing from TCRdb's copy, which holds only in-frame ones; the method was immunoSEQ multiplex PCR. The sample comprises approximately 20,000 clones, about 93% of which are singletons, and around 11% rests with the top ten. The chain employs TRBV9 and TRBJ2-2; D possibly corresponds to TRBD1 (6 bases). The source material was PBMCs, sampled around atezolizumab (anti-PD-L1) treatment. This sequence was found in a woman aged 55-69 years with urothelial cancer. CDR3 residues: CASSAGQNTGELFF. CDR3 nucleotides: TGTGCCAGCAGCGCGGGACAAAACACCGGGGAGCTGTTTTTT.